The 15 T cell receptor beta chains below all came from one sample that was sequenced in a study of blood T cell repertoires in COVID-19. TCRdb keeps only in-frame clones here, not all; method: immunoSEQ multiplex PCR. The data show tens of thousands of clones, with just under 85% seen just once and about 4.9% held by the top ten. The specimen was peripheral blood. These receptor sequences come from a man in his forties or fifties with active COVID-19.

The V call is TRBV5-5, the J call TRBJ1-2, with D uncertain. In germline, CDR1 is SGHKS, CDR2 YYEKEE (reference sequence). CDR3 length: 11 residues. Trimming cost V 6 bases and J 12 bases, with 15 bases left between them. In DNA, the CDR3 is TGTGCCAGCACCCTGAACGGTCTTCACACCTTC. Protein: CASTLNGLHTF.

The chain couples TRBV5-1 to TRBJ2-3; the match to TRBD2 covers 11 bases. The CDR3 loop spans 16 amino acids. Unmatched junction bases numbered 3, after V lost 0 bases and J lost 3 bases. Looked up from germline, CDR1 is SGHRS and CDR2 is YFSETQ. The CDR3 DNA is TGCGCCAGCAGCTTGGTCTCTAGCGGGGGGACAGATACGCAGTATTTT. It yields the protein CASSLVSSGGTDTQYF. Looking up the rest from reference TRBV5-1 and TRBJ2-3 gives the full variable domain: KAGVTQTPRYLIKTRGQQVTLSCSPISGHRSVSWYQQTPGQGLQFLFEYFSETQRNKGNFPGRFSGRQFSNSRSEMNVSTLELGDSALYLCASSLVSSGGTDTQYFGPGTRLTVL.

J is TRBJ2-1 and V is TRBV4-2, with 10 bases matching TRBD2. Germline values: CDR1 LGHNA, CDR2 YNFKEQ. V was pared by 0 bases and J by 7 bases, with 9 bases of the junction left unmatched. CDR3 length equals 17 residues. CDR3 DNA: TGTGCCAGCAGCCAAGAAAATAGCGGGGGGCCGCGGAATGAGCAGTTCTTC. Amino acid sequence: CASSQENSGGPRNEQFF.

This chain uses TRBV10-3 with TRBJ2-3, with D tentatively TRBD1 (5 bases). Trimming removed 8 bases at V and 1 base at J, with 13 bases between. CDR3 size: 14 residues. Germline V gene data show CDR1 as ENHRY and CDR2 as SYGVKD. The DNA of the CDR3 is TGTGCCATCCGACAGTTGACCCGCACAGATACGCAGTATTTT. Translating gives CAIRQLTRTDTQYF.

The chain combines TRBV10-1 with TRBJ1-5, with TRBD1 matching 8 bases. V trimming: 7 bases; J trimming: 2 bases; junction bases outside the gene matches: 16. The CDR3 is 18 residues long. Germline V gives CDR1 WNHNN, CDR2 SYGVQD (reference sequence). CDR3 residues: CASIATGTGEVGNQPQHF. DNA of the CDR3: TGCGCCAGCATCGCGACCGGGACAGGTGAAGTTGGCAATCAGCCCCAGCATTTT.

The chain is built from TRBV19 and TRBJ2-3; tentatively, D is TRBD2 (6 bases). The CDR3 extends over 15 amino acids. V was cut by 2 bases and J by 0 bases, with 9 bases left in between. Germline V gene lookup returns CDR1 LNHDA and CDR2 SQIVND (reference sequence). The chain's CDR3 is CASSISGVSTDTQYF. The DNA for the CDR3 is TGTGCCAGTAGTATATCGGGGGTTAGCACAGATACGCAGTATTTT. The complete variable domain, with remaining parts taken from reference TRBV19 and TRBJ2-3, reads DGGITQSPKYLFRKEGQNVTLSCEQNLNHDAMYWYRQDPGQGLRLIYYSQIVNDFQKGDIAEGYSVSREKKESFPLTVTSAQKNPTAFYLCASSISGVSTDTQYFGPGTRLTVL.

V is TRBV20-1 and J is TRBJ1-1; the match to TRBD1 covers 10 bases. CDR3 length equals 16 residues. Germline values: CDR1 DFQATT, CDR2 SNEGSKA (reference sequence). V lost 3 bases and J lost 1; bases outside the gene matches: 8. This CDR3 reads CSASKWDRGKNTEAFF. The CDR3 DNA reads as TGCAGTGCTAGTAAATGGGACAGGGGAAAGAACACTGAAGCTTTCTTT.

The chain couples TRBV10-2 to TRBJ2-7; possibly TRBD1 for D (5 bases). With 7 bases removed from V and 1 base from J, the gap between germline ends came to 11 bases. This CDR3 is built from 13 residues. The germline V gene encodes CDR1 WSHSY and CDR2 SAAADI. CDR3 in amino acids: CASTKDTSYEQYF. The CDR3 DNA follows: TGCGCCAGCACCAAGGACACATCCTACGAGCAGTACTTC.

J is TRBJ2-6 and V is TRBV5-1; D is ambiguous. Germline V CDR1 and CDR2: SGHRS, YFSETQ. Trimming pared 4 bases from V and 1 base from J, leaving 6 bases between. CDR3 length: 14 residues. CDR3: CASSTQSGANVLTF. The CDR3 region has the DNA TGCGCCAGCAGCACACAGTCTGGGGCCAACGTCCTGACTTTC. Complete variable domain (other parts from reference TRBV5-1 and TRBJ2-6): KAGVTQTPRYLIKTRGQQVTLSCSPISGHRSVSWYQQTPGQGLQFLFEYFSETQRNKGNFPGRFSGRQFSNSRSEMNVSTLELGDSALYLCASSTQSGANVLTFGAGSRLTVL.

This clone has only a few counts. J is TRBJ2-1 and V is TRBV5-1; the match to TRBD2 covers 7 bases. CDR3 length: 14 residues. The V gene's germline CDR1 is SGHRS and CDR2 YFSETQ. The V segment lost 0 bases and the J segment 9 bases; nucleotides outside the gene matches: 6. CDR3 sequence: CASSLVLAETEQFF. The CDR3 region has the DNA TGCGCCAGCAGCTTGGTTCTAGCGGAGACTGAGCAGTTCTTC.

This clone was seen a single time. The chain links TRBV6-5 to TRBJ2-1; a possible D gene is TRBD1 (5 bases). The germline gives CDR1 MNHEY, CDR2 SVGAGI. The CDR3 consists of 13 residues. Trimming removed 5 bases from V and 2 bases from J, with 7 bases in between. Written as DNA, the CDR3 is TGTGCCAGCAGTCGGACACCCTACAATGAGCAGTTCTTC. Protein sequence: CASSRTPYNEQFF.

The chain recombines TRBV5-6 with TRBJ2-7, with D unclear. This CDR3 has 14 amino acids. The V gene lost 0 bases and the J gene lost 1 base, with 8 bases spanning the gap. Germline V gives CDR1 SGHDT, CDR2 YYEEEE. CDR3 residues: CASSLAFSSYEQYF. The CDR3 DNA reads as TGTGCCAGCAGCTTGGCCTTTAGTTCCTACGAGCAGTACTTC.

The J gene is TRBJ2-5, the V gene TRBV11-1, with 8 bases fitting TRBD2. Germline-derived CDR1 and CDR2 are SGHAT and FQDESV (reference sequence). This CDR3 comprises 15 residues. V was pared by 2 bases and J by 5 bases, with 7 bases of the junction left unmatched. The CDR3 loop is CASSLTAGDLETQYF. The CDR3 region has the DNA TGTGCCAGCAGCTTAACAGCGGGGGATTTGGAGACCCAGTACTTC.

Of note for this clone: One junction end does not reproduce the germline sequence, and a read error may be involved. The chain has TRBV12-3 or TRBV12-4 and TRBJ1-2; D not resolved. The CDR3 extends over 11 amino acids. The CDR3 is CASSFARLIDF. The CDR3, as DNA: TGTGCCAGCAGTTTCGCCCGCCTGATAGACTTC.

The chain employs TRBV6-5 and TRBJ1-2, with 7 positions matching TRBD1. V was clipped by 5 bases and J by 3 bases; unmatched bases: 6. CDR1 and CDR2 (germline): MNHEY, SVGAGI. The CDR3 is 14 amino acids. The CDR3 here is CASSRGGADYGYTF. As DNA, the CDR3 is TGTGCCAGCAGTCGAGGGGGCGCGGACTATGGCTACACCTTC.